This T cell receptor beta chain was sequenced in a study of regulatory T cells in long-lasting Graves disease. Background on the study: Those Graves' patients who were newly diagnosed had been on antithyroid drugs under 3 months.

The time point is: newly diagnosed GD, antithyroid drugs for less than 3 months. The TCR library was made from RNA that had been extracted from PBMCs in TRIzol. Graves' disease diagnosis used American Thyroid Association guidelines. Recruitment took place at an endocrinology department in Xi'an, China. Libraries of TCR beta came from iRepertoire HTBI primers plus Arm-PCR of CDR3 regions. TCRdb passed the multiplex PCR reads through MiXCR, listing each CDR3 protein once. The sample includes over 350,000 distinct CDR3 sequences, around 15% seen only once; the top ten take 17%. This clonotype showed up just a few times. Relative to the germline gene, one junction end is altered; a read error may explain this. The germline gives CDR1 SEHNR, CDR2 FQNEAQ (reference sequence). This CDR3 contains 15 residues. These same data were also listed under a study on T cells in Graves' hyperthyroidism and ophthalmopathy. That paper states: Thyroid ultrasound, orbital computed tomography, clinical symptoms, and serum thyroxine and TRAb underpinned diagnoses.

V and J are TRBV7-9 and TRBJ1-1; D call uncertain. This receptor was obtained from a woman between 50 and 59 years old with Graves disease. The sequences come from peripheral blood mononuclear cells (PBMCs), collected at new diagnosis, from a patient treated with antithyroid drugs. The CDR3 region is CASSQGHSLNTEAFF. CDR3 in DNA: TGCGCCAGCAGCCAAGGGCACAGCTTGAACACTGAAGCTTTCTTT.